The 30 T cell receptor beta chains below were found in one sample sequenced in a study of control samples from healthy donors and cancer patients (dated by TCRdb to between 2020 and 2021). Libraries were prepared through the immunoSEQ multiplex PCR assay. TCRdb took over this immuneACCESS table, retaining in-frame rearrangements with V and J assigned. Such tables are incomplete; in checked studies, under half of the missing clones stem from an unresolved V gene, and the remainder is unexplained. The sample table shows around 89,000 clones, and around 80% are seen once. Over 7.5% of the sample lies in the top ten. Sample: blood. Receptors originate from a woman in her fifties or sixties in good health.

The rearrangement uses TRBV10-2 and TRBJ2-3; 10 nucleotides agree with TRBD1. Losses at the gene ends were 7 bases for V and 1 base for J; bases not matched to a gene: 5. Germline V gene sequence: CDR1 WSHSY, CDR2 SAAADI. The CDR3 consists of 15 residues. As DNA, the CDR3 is TGCGCCAGCACTTTCGGGACAGGGGGCACAGATACGCAGTATTTT. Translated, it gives CASTFGTGGTDTQYF.

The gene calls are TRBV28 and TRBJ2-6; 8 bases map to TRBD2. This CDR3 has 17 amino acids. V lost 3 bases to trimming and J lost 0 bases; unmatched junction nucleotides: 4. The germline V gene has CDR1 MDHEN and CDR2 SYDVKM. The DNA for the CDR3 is TGTGCCAGCAGTTTTGCGGGGGGATTCTCTGGGGCCAACGTCCTGACTTTC. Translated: CASSFAGGFSGANVLTF.

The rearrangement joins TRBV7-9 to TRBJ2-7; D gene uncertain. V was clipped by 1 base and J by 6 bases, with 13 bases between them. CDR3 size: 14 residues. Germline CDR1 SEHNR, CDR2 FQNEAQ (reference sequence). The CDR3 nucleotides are TGTGCCAGCAGCTTAGGCCCTTCGAGCTTCGAGCAGTACTTC. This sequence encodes CASSLGPSSFEQYF.

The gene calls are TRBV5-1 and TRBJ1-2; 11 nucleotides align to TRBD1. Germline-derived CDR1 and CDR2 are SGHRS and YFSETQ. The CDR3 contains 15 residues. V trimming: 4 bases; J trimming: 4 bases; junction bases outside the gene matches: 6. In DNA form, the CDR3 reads TGCGCCAGCAGCCTCGGACAGGGGGCGAGCTATGGCTACACCTTC. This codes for CASSLGQGASYGYTF. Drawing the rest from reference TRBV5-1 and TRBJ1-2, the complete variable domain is KAGVTQTPRYLIKTRGQQVTLSCSPISGHRSVSWYQQTPGQGLQFLFEYFSETQRNKGNFPGRFSGRQFSNSRSEMNVSTLELGDSALYLCASSLGQGASYGYTFGSGTRLTVV.

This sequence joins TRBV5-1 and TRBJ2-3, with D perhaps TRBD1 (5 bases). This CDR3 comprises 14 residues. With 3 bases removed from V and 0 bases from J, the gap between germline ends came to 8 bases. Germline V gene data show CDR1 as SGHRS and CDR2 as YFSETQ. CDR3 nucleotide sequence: TGCGCCAGCAGCTCATCAGGGAGCACAGATACGCAGTATTTT. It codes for CASSSSGSTDTQYF. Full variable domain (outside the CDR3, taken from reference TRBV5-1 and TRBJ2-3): KAGVTQTPRYLIKTRGQQVTLSCSPISGHRSVSWYQQTPGQGLQFLFEYFSETQRNKGNFPGRFSGRQFSNSRSEMNVSTLELGDSALYLCASSSSGSTDTQYFGPGTRLTVL.

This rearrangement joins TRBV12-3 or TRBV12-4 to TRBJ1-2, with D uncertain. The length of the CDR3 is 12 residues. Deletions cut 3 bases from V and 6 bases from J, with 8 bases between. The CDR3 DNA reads TGTGCCAGCAGTTTTGGGCGAAATGGCTACACCTTC. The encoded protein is CASSFGRNGYTF.

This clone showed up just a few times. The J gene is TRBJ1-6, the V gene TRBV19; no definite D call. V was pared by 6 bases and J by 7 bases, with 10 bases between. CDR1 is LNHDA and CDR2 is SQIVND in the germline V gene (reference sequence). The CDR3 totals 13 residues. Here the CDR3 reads CASSREGNSPLHF. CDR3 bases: TGTGCCAGTAGCAGAGAAGGAAATTCACCCCTCCACTTT.

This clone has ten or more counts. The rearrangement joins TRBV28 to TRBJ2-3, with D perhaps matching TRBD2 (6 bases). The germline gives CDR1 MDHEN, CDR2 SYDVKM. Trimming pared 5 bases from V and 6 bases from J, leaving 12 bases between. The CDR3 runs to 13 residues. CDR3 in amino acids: CASSRDSWDTQYF. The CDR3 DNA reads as TGTGCCAGCAGTAGGGACTCCTGGGATACGCAGTATTTT.

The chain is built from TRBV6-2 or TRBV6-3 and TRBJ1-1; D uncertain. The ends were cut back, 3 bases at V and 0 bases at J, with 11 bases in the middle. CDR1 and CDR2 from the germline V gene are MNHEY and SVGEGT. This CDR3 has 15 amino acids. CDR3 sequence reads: CASSYGELMNTEAFF. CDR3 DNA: TGTGCCAGCAGTTATGGGGAGCTAATGAACACTGAAGCTTTCTTT.

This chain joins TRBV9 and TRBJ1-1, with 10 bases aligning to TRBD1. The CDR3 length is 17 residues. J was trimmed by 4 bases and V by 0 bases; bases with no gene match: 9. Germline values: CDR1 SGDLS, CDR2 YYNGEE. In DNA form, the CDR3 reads TGTGCCAGCAGCGTAGGGACAGGGGGGCCGGGGGGCACTGAAGCTTTCTTT. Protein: CASSVGTGGPGGTEAFF.

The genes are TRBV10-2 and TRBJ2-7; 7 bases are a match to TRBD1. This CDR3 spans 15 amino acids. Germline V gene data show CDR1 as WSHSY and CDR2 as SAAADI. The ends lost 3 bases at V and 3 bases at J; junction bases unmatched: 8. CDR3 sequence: CASSEPGQALYEQYF. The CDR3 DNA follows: TGCGCCAGCAGTGAACCCGGACAGGCTCTCTACGAGCAGTACTTC.

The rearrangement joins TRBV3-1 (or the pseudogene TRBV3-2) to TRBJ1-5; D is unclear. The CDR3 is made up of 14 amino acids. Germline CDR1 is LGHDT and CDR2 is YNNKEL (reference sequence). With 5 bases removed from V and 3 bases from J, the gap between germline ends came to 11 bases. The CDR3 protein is CASSTRGYNQPQHF. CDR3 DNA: TGTGCCAGCAGCACGCGCGGTTACAATCAGCCCCAGCATTTT.

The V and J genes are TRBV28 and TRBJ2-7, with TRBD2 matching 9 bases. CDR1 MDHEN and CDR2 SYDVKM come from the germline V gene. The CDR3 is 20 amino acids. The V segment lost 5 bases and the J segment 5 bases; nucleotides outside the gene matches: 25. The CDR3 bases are TGTGCCAGCAGTCAACAGGATTGGGTTGGACTAGCGAGGGGAACCAACGAGCAGTACTTC. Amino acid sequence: CASSQQDWVGLARGTNEQYF.

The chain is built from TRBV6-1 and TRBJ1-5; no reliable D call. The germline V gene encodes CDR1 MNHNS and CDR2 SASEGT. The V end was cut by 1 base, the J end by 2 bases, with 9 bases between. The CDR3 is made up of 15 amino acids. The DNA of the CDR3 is TGTGCCAGCAGTGAAGAGGTTTTTCGCAATCAGCCCCAGCATTTT. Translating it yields CASSEEVFRNQPQHF.

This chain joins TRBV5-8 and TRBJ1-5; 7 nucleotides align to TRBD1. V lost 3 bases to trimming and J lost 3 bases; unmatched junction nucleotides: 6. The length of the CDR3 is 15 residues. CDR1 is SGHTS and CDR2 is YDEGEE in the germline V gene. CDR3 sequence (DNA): TGTGCCAGCAGCTCTGGGACAGTTTACAATCAGCCCCAGCATTTT. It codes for CASSSGTVYNQPQHF.

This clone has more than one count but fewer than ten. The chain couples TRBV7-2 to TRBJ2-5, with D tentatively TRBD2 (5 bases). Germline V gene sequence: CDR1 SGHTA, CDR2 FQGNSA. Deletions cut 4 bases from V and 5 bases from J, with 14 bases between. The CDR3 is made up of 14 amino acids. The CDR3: CASSSYKPGETQYF. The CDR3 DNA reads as TGTGCCAGCAGCTCGTATAAGCCGGGGGAGACCCAGTACTTC.

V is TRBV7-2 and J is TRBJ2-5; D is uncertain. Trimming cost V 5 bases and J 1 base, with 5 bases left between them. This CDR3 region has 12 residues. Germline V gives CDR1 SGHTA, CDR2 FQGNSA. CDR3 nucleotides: TGTGCCAGCAGCCTCCCCCAAGAGACCCAGTACTTC. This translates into CASSLPQETQYF.

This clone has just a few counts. CDR3 sequence (DNA): TGTGCCAGCAGCGGCTCTCCCCCAGGACAGGGAAGAGGAAACACCATATATTTT. This gives the protein CASSGSPPGQGRGNTIYF. This chain uses TRBV2 with TRBJ1-3; 8 bases line up with TRBD1. Unmatched junction bases numbered 17, after V lost 6 bases and J lost 4 bases. The CDR3 totals 18 residues. CDR1 SNHLY and CDR2 FYNNEI come from the germline V gene.

Here the CDR3 reads CASSSQQGNAGELFF. CDR3 sequence (DNA): TGTGCCAGCAGCTCTCAACAGGGAAACGCCGGGGAGCTGTTTTTT. The chain couples TRBV7-6 to TRBJ2-2; perhaps TRBD1 as D (6 bases). The CDR3 has 15 amino acids. Trimming took off 4 bases at V and 6 bases at J, with 15 bases between the two ends. The germline CDR1 and CDR2 sequences are SGHVS and FNYEAQ.

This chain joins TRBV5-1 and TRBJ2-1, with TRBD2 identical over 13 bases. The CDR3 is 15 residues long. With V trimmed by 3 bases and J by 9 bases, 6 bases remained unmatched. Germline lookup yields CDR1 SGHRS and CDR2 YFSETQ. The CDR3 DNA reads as TGCGCCAGCAGCTCAGGACTAGCGGGAGTCGGTGAGCAGTTCTTC. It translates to CASSSGLAGVGEQFF.

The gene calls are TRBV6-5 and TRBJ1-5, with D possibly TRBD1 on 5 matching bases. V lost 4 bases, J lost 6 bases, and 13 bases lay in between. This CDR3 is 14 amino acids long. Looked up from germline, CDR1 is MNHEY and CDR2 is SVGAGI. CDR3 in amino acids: CASSSGGSSQPQHF. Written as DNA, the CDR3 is TGTGCCAGCAGTTCTGGGGGAAGTAGTCAGCCCCAGCATTTT.

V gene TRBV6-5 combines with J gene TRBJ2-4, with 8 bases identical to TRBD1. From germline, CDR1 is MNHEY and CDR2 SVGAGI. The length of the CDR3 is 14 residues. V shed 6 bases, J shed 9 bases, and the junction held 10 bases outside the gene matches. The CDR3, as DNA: TGTGCCAGCAGGGGCACAGGGGGGATTAGCATTCAGTACTTC. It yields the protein CASRGTGGISIQYF.

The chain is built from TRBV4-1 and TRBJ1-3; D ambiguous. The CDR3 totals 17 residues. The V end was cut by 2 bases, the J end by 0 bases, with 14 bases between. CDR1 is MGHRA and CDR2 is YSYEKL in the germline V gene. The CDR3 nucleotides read TGCGCCAGCAGCCAATCGCCCGGGCAATACTCTGGAAACACCATATATTTT. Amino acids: CASSQSPGQYSGNTIYF.

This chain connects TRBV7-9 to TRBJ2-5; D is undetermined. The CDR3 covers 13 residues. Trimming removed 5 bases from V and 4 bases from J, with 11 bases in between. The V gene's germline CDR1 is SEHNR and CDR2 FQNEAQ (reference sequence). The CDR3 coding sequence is TGTGCCAGCAGCCGAGGATCTCTAGAGACCCAGTACTTC. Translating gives CASSRGSLETQYF.

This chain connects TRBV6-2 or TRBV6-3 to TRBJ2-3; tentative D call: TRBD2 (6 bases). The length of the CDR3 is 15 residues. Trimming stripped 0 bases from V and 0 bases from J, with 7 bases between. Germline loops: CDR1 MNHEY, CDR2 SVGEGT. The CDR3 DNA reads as TGTGCCAGCAGTTACTCCGGGACTAGCACAGATACGCAGTATTTT. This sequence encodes CASSYSGTSTDTQYF.

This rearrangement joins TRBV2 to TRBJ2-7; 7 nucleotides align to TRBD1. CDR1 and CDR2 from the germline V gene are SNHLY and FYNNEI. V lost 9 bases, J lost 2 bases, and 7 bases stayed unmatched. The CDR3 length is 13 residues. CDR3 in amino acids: CASTPGQTYEQYF. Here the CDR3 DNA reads TGTGCCAGTACACCGGGACAGACCTACGAGCAGTACTTC.

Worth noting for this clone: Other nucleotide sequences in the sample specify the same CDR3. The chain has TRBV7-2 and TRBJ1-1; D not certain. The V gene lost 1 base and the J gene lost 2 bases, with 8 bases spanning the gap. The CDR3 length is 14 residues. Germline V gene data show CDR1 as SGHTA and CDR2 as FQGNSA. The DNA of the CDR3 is TGTGCCAGCAGCTTAGGGAAGAGAAACACTGAAGCTTTCTTT. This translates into CASSLGKRNTEAFF.

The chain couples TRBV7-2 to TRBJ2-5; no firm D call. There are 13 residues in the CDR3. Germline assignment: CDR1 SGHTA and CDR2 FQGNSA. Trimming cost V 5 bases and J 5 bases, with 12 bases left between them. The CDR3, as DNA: TGTGCCAGCAGCCCCGGACCGTGGGAGACCCAGTACTTC. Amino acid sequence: CASSPGPWETQYF.

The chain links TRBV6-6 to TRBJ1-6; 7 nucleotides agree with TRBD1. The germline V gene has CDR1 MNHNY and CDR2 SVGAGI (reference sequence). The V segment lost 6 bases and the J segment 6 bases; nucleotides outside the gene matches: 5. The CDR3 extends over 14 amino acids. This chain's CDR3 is CASSEDRFNSPLHF. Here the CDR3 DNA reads TGTGCCAGCAGCGAGGACAGGTTTAATTCACCCCTCCACTTT.

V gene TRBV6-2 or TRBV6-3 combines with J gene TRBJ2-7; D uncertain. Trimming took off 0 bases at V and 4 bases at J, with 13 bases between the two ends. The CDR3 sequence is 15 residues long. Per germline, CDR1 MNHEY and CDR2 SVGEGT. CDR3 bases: TGTGCCAGCAGTTACTCGATGATACTAACTTACGAGCAGTACTTC. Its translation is CASSYSMILTYEQYF.